A single sample gave rise to the 21 T cell receptor beta chains below, sequenced in a study of T cells after yellow fever vaccination. TCRdb passed the 5' RACE reads through MiXCR, listing each CDR3 protein once. The sample shows approximately 450,000 distinct CDR3 sequences, around a sixth of them seen only once. The input for sequencing was PBMCs, taken before the yellow fever booster vaccination. Source of these receptors: a man between 18 and 35 years old who received the YFV17D yellow fever vaccine.

This chain connects TRBV7-2 to TRBJ1-6; TRBD1 aligns across 7 bases. V lost 5 bases to trimming and J lost 0 bases; unmatched junction nucleotides: 13. The CDR3 sequence is 19 residues long. CDR1 SGHTA and CDR2 FQGNSA come from the germline V gene. The CDR3 DNA sequence: TGTGCCAGCAGCCCAGACAGGGCCGCCGGGGGCTCCTATAATTCACCCCTCCACTTT. It yields the protein CASSPDRAAGGSYNSPLHF.

This chain connects TRBV7-8 to TRBJ2-1, with D maybe TRBD1 (6 bases). The CDR3 sequence is 16 residues long. Germline lookup yields CDR1 SGHVS and CDR2 FQNEAQ. V lost 4 bases to trimming and J lost 5 bases, with 18 bases between them. DNA for the CDR3: TGTGCCAGCAGCTCAACTATACAGGGTTTTGACAATGAGCAGTTCTTC. It translates to CASSSTIQGFDNEQFF.

The rearrangement uses TRBV7-3 and TRBJ2-3; D is unclear. V was shortened by 5 bases and J by 3 bases, with 15 bases between the two germline ends. The CDR3 consists of 15 residues. Germline CDR1 and CDR2: SGHTA and FQGTGA. The CDR3 loop is CASSPGLYGTDTQYF. The CDR3 DNA reads as TGTGCCAGCAGCCCCGGCCTCTACGGGACAGATACGCAGTATTTT.

In this sample, this clonotype turned up a few times. The chain employs TRBV7-9 and TRBJ1-5; TRBD1 aligns across 9 bases. Germline V CDR1 and CDR2: SEHNR, FQNEAQ (reference sequence). This CDR3 spans 17 amino acids. Trimming took 4 bases from V and 2 from J; bases not matched to a gene: 9. The CDR3 region has the DNA TGTGCCAGCAGCTCACAGGGGGCGGCGTATGGCAATCAGCCCCAGCATTTT. Protein product: CASSSQGAAYGNQPQHF.

This clonotype was counted many times. The chain joins TRBV25-1 to TRBJ2-1; D ambiguous. Germline V gene lookup returns CDR1 MGHDK and CDR2 SYGVNS. V lost 7 bases and J 2 bases, leaving 21 bases between the germline ends. This CDR3 comprises 17 residues. CDR3 nucleotide sequence: TGTGCCAGCACCCAATCCCCCACAGACGACACCTACAATGAGCAGTTCTTC. Translating gives CASTQSPTDDTYNEQFF.

The rearrangement joins TRBV4-2 to TRBJ2-2; weak D call: TRBD2 (7 bases). The CDR3 has 18 residues. V was clipped by 0 bases and J by 4 bases, with 18 bases between them. Germline lookup yields CDR1 LGHNA and CDR2 YNFKEQ. The CDR3 spells CASSQERGGARFTGELFF. The DNA of the CDR3 is TGTGCCAGCAGCCAAGAAAGGGGGGGGGCGCGTTTCACCGGGGAGCTGTTTTTT.

The CDR3 nucleotides are TGCGCCAGCAGCCCCGACAGGGATCAAGGCTACACCTTC. Protein sequence: CASSPDRDQGYTF. V is TRBV5-1 and J is TRBJ1-2; 7 bases are a match to TRBD1. After removal of 4 bases from V and 8 bases from J, the junction contained 8 bases not matched to a gene. Germline V CDR1 and CDR2: SGHRS, YFSETQ. The CDR3 has 13 residues.

The chain uses TRBV7-9 and TRBJ2-3; D not resolved. The CDR3 loop spans 16 amino acids. Trimming removed 2 bases at V and 0 bases at J, with 12 bases between. CDR1 is SEHNR and CDR2 is FQNEAQ in the germline V gene (reference sequence). DNA for the CDR3: TGTGCCAGCAGCTTATGGGCAGACTCTAGCACAGATACGCAGTATTTT. This translates into CASSLWADSSTDTQYF.

The rearrangement uses TRBV28 and TRBJ2-3, with D possibly matching TRBD2 (6 bases). V was cut by 10 bases and J by 1 base, with 15 bases left in between. This CDR3 contains 14 residues. Germline V gives CDR1 MDHEN, CDR2 SYDVKM. CDR3 sequence: CATRSKRGTDTQYF. The CDR3 DNA is TGTGCCACCCGGTCGAAGCGGGGCACAGATACGCAGTATTTT.

This clonotype was observed a single time. The rearrangement joins TRBV24-1 to TRBJ2-2, with TRBD1 as a possible D gene (6 bases). This CDR3 is built from 15 residues. Germline V lookup: CDR1 KGHDR, CDR2 SFDVKD. Trimming removed 3 bases from V and 5 bases from J, with 12 bases in between. CDR3 DNA: TGTGCCACCAGTGATCCCAGGCAGGGGACCGGGGAGCTGTTTTTT. Translating gives CATSDPRQGTGELFF.

The rearrangement uses TRBV7-6 and TRBJ2-3; 7 bases are a match to TRBD1. Germline CDR1 is SGHVS and CDR2 is FNYEAQ. There are 15 residues in the CDR3. The junction had 14 bases not matched to a gene; V was cut back by 5 bases and J by 9 bases. CDR3 loop: CASSQPTDRERTQYF. The CDR3 DNA sequence: TGTGCCAGCAGCCAACCGACTGACAGGGAACGGACGCAGTATTTT. Full variable domain (rest looked up from reference TRBV7-6 and TRBJ2-3): GAGVSQSPRYKVTKRGQDVALRCDPISGHVSLYWYRQALGQGPEFLTYFNYEAQQDKSGLPNDRFSAERPEGSISTLTIQRTEQRDSAMYRCASSQPTDRERTQYFGPGTRLTVL.

This clonotype was seen a handful of times. The J gene is TRBJ2-1, the V gene TRBV12-3 or TRBV12-4; no firm D call. The CDR3 is 15 residues long. V was cut by 0 bases and J by 15 bases, with 21 bases left in between. CDR3 coding DNA: TGTGCCAGCAGTTTAGCGTTTCGGTCGACTTCCACTCGGTTCTTC. Amino acids: CASSLAFRSTSTRFF.

As DNA, the CDR3 is TGTGCCAGCAGCTTAACGGGGGGGCCCGTAGATACGCAGTATTTT. The encoded protein is CASSLTGGPVDTQYF. The V call is TRBV7-6, the J call TRBJ2-3, with 8 nucleotides matching TRBD2. The CDR3 loop spans 15 amino acids. Germline CDR1 and CDR2: SGHVS and FNYEAQ. V lost 2 bases to trimming and J lost 5 bases; unmatched junction nucleotides: 6.

There are many counts of this clonotype. V gene TRBV9 combines with J gene TRBJ1-4; D perhaps matches TRBD1 (6 bases). The V end was cut by 3 bases, the J end by 8 bases, with 23 bases between. CDR3 length: 17 residues. CDR1 and CDR2 (germline): SGDLS, YYNGEE. The CDR3: CASSAGSGAGDYEKLFF. The CDR3, as DNA: TGTGCCAGCAGCGCCGGGAGCGGGGCAGGGGACTACGAAAAACTGTTTTTT.

This clonotype was seen a handful of times. The rearrangement links TRBV5-1 to TRBJ1-1, with D uncertain. Germline CDR1 reads SGHRS; CDR2 reads YFSETQ. The germline V and J ends were trimmed by 1 base and 7 bases, with 8 bases remaining between them. There are 12 residues in the CDR3. The CDR3 loop reads CASSLRNGEAFF. The CDR3 DNA is TGCGCCAGCAGCTTGAGAAACGGTGAAGCTTTCTTT.

The genes are TRBV25-1 and TRBJ1-6; unclear D gene. The CDR3 is 14 residues long. The V and J ends lost 6 bases and 9 bases respectively, with 15 bases between them. Germline values: CDR1 MGHDK, CDR2 SYGVNS. CDR3 residues: CASRTAGGSSPLHF. CDR3 DNA sequence: TGTGCCAGCAGGACCGCGGGCGGGAGTTCACCCCTCCACTTT.

This clonotype was detected only a few times. The chain is built from TRBV28 and TRBJ1-1; 7 bases fit TRBD1. Germline-derived CDR1 and CDR2 are MDHEN and SYDVKM. Trimming cost V 6 bases and J 1 base; bases outside gene matches: 8. The CDR3 contains 15 residues. The CDR3 DNA is TGTGCCAGCAGGGGACTACAGGGGTCGAACACTGAAGCTTTCTTT. Protein product: CASRGLQGSNTEAFF.

This clonotype was recorded a few times. The V call is TRBV4-3, the J call TRBJ1-6; D remains ambiguous. The V gene lost 2 bases and the J gene lost 1 base, with 9 bases spanning the gap. Germline-derived CDR1 and CDR2 are LGHNA and YSLEER. This CDR3 has 16 residues. This CDR3 is CASSQRGGSYNSPLHF. For the CDR3, the DNA is TGCGCCAGCAGCCAACGGGGAGGGTCCTATAATTCACCCCTCCACTTT.

In this sample, this clonotype turned up many times. The genes are TRBV6-5 and TRBJ1-2; TRBD1 is a possible D gene (6 bases). Germline CDR1 MNHEY, CDR2 SVGAGI. CDR3 length equals 15 residues. The V gene lost 2 bases and the J gene lost 4 bases, with 14 bases spanning the gap. This CDR3 reads CASSYVGGHGYGYTF. The CDR3 DNA sequence: TGTGCCAGCAGTTACGTCGGGGGGCACGGCTATGGCTACACCTTC.

This rearrangement joins TRBV4-1 to TRBJ2-1; no definite D call. CDR1 MGHRA and CDR2 YSYEKL come from the germline V gene. Trimming removed 1 base at V and 7 bases at J, with 14 bases between. The CDR3 is made up of 15 amino acids. In nucleotides, the CDR3 is TGCGCCAGCAGCCAAGGGCTCCTCGGTACGAATGAGCAGTTCTTC. This encodes CASSQGLLGTNEQFF.

This clonotype was seen more than once but under ten times. The chain recombines TRBV7-3 with TRBJ1-6; D ambiguous. Germline lookup yields CDR1 SGHTA and CDR2 FQGTGA. Trimming stripped 6 bases from V and 10 bases from J, with 16 bases between. This CDR3 is built from 14 residues. CDR3 amino acids: CASSLDPGSSPLHF. DNA for the CDR3: TGTGCCAGCAGTTTGGATCCGGGTTCCTCACCCCTCCACTTT. The variable domain in full, completed from reference TRBV7-3 and TRBJ1-6, reads GAGVSQTPSNKVTEKGKYVELRCDPISGHTALYWYRQSLGQGPEFLIYFQGTGAADDSGLPNDRFFAVRPEGSVSTLKIQRTERGDSAVYLCASSLDPGSSPLHFGNGTRLTVT.